The 16 T cell receptor beta chains below all came from one sample that was sequenced in a study of shared clonotypes between healthy human individuals. TCRdb keeps only in-frame clones here, not all; method: immunoSEQ multiplex PCR. The sample lists more than 2 million clones; around 95% were seen once. Terminally differentiated effector memory CD45RA+ cells were excluded by CCR7 positive selection of CD45RO-negative cells. Sequences were obtained from naive CD8+ T cells from PBMCs. All receptors derive from a man aged 18-30 years in good health. Some clones in this sample may be carry-over from other donors' samples.

The V gene is TRBV5-1, the J gene TRBJ2-2; 10 nucleotides align to TRBD1. CDR1 is SGHRS, CDR2 YFSETQ, per germline. This CDR3 has 19 amino acids. J was trimmed by 4 bases and V by 4 bases; bases with no gene match: 16. CDR3 sequence (DNA): TGCGCCAGCAGCCTAAGCTGGGACAGGGGTCCTAGAGGCACCGGGGAGCTGTTTTTT. Its translation: CASSLSWDRGPRGTGELFF.

The genes are TRBV28 and TRBJ1-1; TRBD1 matches 7 bases. This CDR3 has 20 residues. Per the germline V gene, CDR1 is MDHEN and CDR2 is SYDVKM. V was clipped by 5 bases and J by 0 bases; unmatched bases: 21. The DNA of the CDR3 is TGTGCCAGCAGTCCTCGCCAACAGGGTTTTTCAGGGGGGTTGAACACTGAAGCTTTCTTT. Protein: CASSPRQQGFSGGLNTEAFF.

The rearrangement uses TRBV28 and TRBJ2-4; unclear D gene. V was shortened by 3 bases and J by 7 bases, with 13 bases between the two germline ends. The CDR3 is 14 amino acids. CDR1 is MDHEN, CDR2 SYDVKM, per germline. CDR3 in DNA: TGTGCCAGCAGTTTCCCCGAGTTTGGGAACATTCAGTACTTC. As protein: CASSFPEFGNIQYF. Full variable domain (rest looked up from reference TRBV28 and TRBJ2-4): DVKVTQSSRYLVKRTGEKVFLECVQDMDHENMFWYRQDPGLGLRLIYFSYDVKMKEKGDIPEGYSVSREKKERFSLILESASTNQTSMYLCASSFPEFGNIQYFGAGTRLSVL.

This clone was recorded a few times. The chain combines TRBV4-1 with TRBJ1-1; the D gene is possibly TRBD1 (6 bases). Germline V CDR1 and CDR2: MGHRA, YSYEKL. The germline V and J ends were trimmed by 0 bases and 1 base, with 12 bases remaining between them. CDR3 length: 16 amino acids. CDR3 in amino acids: CASSQDRGHKNTEAFF. The CDR3 nucleotides read TGCGCCAGCAGCCAAGACCGGGGACACAAGAACACTGAAGCTTTCTTT.

This chain links TRBV28 with TRBJ2-7, with 8 bases fitting TRBD1. Germline V gene sequence: CDR1 MDHEN, CDR2 SYDVKM. The CDR3 sequence is 12 residues long. V was clipped by 7 bases and J by 3 bases; unmatched bases: 2. The CDR3 spells CASNDRGYEQYF. The CDR3, as DNA: TGTGCCAGCAACGACAGGGGCTACGAGCAGTACTTC.

J is TRBJ2-3 and V is TRBV7-3, with D perhaps TRBD1 or TRBD2 (6 bases each). V was cut by 5 bases and J by 4 bases, with 13 bases left in between. Germline CDR1 SGHTA, CDR2 FQGTGA. The CDR3 is 14 amino acids. This CDR3 reads CASSHEGGPDTQYF. The CDR3 DNA sequence: TGTGCCAGCAGCCACGAGGGGGGCCCAGATACGCAGTATTTT.

As for this clone: Different DNA sequences within this sample yield the same CDR3. The J gene is TRBJ2-1, the V gene TRBV4-3, with a tentative D call TRBD2 (6 bases). Germline V gene sequence: CDR1 LGHNA, CDR2 YSLEER. The CDR3 spans 15 residues. The V end lost 0 bases, the J end lost 0 bases, and 6 bases lay between the germline ends. CDR3 DNA: TGCGCCAGCAGCCAAGATAGCGGCTCCTACAATGAGCAGTTCTTC. The encoded protein is CASSQDSGSYNEQFF.

This rearrangement joins TRBV27 to TRBJ1-3; possible D gene TRBD1, 6 bases. V shed 6 bases and J shed 0 bases, with 12 bases lying between them. The CDR3 runs to 15 residues. CDR1 MNHEY and CDR2 SMNVEV come from the germline V gene (reference sequence). For the CDR3, the DNA is TGTGCCAGCAGACTCGGACAGAACTCTGGAAACACCATATATTTT. Protein: CASRLGQNSGNTIYF.

This clone was observed a single time. The chain is built from TRBV7-9 and TRBJ2-7; 10 bases match TRBD2. Unmatched junction bases numbered 6, after V lost 4 bases and J lost 3 bases. The CDR3 is 15 residues long. Germline V lookup: CDR1 SEHNR, CDR2 FQNEAQ (reference sequence). The CDR3 nucleotides read TGTGCCAGCAGCTCGGGACTAGCGTATATCTACGAGCAGTACTTC. It specifies CASSSGLAYIYEQYF.

This clone has just one count. The V and J genes are TRBV28 and TRBJ2-1; TRBD1 agrees at 11 bases. This CDR3 is 14 amino acids long. The V and J ends lost 5 bases and 10 bases, in that order; junction bases with no gene match: 7. Germline CDR1 is MDHEN and CDR2 is SYDVKM. DNA for the CDR3: TGTGCCAGCAGTGCGGGACAGGGGGGCGGGGAGCAGTTCTTC. As protein: CASSAGQGGGEQFF.

The chain couples TRBV28 to TRBJ1-2; 11 positions match TRBD1. J was trimmed by 6 bases and V by 2 bases; bases with no gene match: 2. Germline loops: CDR1 MDHEN, CDR2 SYDVKM. The CDR3 runs to 14 residues. For the CDR3, the DNA is TGTGCCAGCAGTTTAGGACAGGGGGCAAATGGCTACACCTTC. This gives the protein CASSLGQGANGYTF.

A word on this clone: The same CDR3 arises from other DNA sequences in this sample as well. The chain recombines TRBV9 with TRBJ2-7, with D perhaps matching TRBD2 (5 bases). Trimming removed 0 bases from V and 7 bases from J, with 11 bases in between. Germline CDR1 is SGDLS and CDR2 is YYNGEE. The CDR3 covers 13 residues. The CDR3 here is CASSVAGLGEQYF. The CDR3 DNA reads TGTGCCAGCAGCGTAGCGGGGTTGGGAGAGCAGTACTTC.

The gene calls are TRBV15 and TRBJ2-7; TRBD2 might be the D (6 bases). The CDR3 sequence is 14 residues long. CDR1 and CDR2 (germline): LNHNV, YYDKDF (reference sequence). Deletions cut 3 bases from V and 2 bases from J, with 11 bases between. CDR3 nucleotide sequence: TGTGCCACCAGCAGTGGGGGAGGCACCTACGAGCAGTACTTC. Its translation is CATSSGGGTYEQYF. Supplemented by reference TRBV15 and TRBJ2-7, the full variable domain reads DAMVIQNPRYQVTQFGKPVTLSCSQTLNHNVMYWYQQKSSQAPKLLFHYYDKDFNNEADTPDNFQSRRPNTSFCFLDIRSPGLGDTAMYLCATSSGGGTYEQYFGPGTRLTVT.

The V and J genes are TRBV5-5 and TRBJ2-5; D is unclear. Germline assignment: CDR1 SGHKS and CDR2 YYEKEE (reference sequence). V was pared by 2 bases and J by 5 bases, with 13 bases between. The CDR3 is 14 residues long. The CDR3 region has the DNA TGTGCCAGCAGCTTTTTCGGAAATAGTGAGACCCAGTACTTC. It is translated as CASSFFGNSETQYF.

The chain recombines TRBV9 with TRBJ2-7; no reliable D call. Germline CDR1 and CDR2: SGDLS and YYNGEE. V dropped 3 bases and J dropped 6 bases, with 19 bases sitting between them. There are 15 residues in the CDR3. In nucleotides, the CDR3 is TGTGCCAGCAGCGCACTACCTGACACCGGCCTCGAGCAGTACTTC. Amino acids: CASSALPDTGLEQYF.

The chain joins TRBV9 to TRBJ1-4; TRBD1 agrees at 7 bases. The germline gives CDR1 SGDLS, CDR2 YYNGEE. V shed 3 bases, J shed 3 bases, and the junction held 5 bases outside the gene matches. The CDR3 is 15 amino acids. The DNA for the CDR3 is TGTGCCAGCAGCGAAGGGACAGTCTCTAATGAAAAACTGTTTTTT. Amino acids: CASSEGTVSNEKLFF.